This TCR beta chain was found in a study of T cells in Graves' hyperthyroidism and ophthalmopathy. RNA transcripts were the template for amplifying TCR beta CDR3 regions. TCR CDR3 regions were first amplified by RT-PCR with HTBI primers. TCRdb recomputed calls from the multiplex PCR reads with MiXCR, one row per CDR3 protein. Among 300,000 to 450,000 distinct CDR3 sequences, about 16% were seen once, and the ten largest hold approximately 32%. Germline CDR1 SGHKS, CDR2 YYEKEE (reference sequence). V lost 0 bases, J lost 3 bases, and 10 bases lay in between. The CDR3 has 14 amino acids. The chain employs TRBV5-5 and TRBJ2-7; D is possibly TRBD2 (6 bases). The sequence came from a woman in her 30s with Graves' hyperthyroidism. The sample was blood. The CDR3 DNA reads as TGTGCCAGCAGCTTGGCGGAGGGCTTCTACGAGCAGTACTTC. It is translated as CASSLAEGFYEQYF.